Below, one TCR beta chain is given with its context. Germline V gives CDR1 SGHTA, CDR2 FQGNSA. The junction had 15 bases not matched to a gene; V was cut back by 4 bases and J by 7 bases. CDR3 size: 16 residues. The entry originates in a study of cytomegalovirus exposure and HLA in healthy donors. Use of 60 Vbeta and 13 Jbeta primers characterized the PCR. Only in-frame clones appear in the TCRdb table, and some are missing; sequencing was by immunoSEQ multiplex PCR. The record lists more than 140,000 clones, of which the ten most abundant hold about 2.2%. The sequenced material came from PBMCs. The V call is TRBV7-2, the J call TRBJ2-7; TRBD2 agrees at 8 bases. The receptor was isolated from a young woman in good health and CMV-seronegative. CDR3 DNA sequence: TGTGCCAGCAGCTCCAGCGGTACGGGAGGGCGTGGAGAGCAGTACTTC. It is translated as CASSSSGTGGRGEQYF.